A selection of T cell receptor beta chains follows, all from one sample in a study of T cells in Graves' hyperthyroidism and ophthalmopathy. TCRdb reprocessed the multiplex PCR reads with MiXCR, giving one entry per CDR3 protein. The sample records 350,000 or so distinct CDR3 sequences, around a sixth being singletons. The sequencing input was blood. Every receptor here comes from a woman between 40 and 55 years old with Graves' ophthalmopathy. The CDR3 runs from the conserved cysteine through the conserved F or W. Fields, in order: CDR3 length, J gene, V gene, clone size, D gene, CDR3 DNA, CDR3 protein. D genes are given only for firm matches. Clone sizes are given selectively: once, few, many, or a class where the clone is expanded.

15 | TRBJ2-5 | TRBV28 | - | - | TGTGCCAGCAGTCTACCCCCAGGCAGCGGAGAGACCCAGTACTTC | CASSLPPGSGETQYF
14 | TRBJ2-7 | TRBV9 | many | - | TGTGCCAGCAGCGTAGACGAGCGTTGGGACGAGCAGTACTTC | CASSVDERWDEQYF
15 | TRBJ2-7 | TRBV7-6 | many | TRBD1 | TGTGCCAGCAGCCCCGTTAGACAGGGTATCTACGAGCAGTACTTC | CASSPVRQGIYEQYF
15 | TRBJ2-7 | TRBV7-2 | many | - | TGTGCCAGCAGCTTAGCGGCAGGGAGCTCCTACGAGCAGTACTTC | CASSLAAGSSYEQYF
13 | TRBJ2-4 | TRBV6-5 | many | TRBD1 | TGTGCCAGCAGTTGGGGACAGAAAAACATTCAGTACTTC | CASSWGQKNIQYF
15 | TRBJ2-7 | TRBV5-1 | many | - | TGCGCCAGCAGCTTGGGGCAGGGTGGTTTGGACGAGCAGTACTTC | CASSLGQGGLDEQYF
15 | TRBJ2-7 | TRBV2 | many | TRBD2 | TGTGCCAGCAGAACCCTAGCGGTGACCGCCTACGGGCAGTACTTC | CASRTLAVTAYGQYF
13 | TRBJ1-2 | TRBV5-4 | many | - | TGTGCCAGCAGCTCCCAGGGCTCGGATGGCTACACCTTC | CASSSQGSDGYTF
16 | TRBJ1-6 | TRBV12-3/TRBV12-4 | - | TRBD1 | TGTGCCAGCAGTTTAGTTGGAGGGGACAGGAATTCACCCCTCCACTTT | CASSLVGGDRNSPLHF
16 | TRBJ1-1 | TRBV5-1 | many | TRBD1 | TGCGCCAGCAGCTTGTTGGCAGGGGGTAGGAGCACTGAAGCTTTCTTT | CASSLLAGGRSTEAFF
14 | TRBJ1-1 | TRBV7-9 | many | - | TGTGCCAGCAGCCCAGGGGCCAGGAACACTGAAGCTTTCTTT | CASSPGARNTEAFF
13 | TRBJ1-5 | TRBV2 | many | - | TGTGCCAGCAGTGGGACCGTTACTCAGCCCCAGCATTTT | CASSGTVTQPQHF
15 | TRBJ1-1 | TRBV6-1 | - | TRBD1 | TGTGCCAGCAGGGACAGGGGGCGAGGGGGCACTGAAGCTTTCTTT | CASRDRGRGGTEAFF
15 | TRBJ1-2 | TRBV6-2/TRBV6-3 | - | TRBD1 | TGTGCCAGCAGTTACTCGCTTGCGGACAGGACGGGCTACACCTTC | CASSYSLADRTGYTF
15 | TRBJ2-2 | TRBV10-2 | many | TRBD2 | TGCGCCAGCAGTGGGGGGACTAGACAGACCGGGGAGCTGTTTTTT | CASSGGTRQTGELFF
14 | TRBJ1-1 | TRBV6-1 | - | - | TGTGCCAGCAGCAACCCCCTAAAAGACACTGAAGCTTTCTTT | CASSNPLKDTEAFF
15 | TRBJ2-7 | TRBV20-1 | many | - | TGCAGTGCTAGAGATTATCAGGAGAGAACCTACGAGCAGTACTTC | CSARDYQERTYEQYF
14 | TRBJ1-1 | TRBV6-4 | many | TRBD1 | TGTGCCAGCCGACCTCGACAGGGGGCTTCTGAAGCTTTCTTT | CASRPRQGASEAFF
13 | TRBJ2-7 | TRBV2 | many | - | TGTGCCAGCAGGGACACCCTATCTTTCGAGCAGTACTTC | CASRDTLSFEQYF
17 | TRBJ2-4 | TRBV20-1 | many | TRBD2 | TGCAGTGCTAGAGATCGTCGGGACTCGGGAGGCAAAAACATTCAGTACTTC | CSARDRRDSGGKNIQYF
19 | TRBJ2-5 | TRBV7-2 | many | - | TGTGCCAGCAGCTTACGCGGGCCCGCACACAGAAAAACCCAAGAGACCCAGTACTTC | CASSLRGPAHRKTQETQYF
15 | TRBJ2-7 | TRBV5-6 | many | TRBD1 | TGTGCCAGCACCCTGATGGACAGGCCTACCTACGAGCAGTACTTC | CASTLMDRPTYEQYF
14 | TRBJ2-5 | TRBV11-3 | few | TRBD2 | TGTGCCAGCCGCCGACTAGCGGGAGGAGAGACCCAGTACTTC | CASRRLAGGETQYF
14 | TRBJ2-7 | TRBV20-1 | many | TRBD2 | TGCAGTGCCAGTGACTGGACTAGCGGTACGGAGCAGTACTTC | CSASDWTSGTEQYF
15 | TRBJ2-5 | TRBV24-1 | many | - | TGTGCCACCAGTGATTTCGGGCTAGCAGTTGAGACCCAGTACTTC | CATSDFGLAVETQYF
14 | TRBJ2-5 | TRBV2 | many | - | TGTGCCAGCAGGAGAGAAGTGACCGAAGAGACCCAGTACTTC | CASRREVTEETQYF
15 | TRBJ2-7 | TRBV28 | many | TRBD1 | TGTGCCAGCAGCACCTCCGGGACAGGGGCCCGCGAGCAGTACTTC | CASSTSGTGAREQYF
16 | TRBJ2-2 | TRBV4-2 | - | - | TGTGCCAGCAGCCAATCTAGCGATCTGAGCACCGGGGAGCTGTTTTTT | CASSQSSDLSTGELFF
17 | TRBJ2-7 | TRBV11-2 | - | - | TGTGCCAGCAGCTCGGTTGTCCTAGCGCTTTCGGTGAACGAGCAGTACTTC | CASSSVVLALSVNEQYF
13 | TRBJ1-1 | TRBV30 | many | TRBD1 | TGTGCCTGGGACAGGGGGCGCGAAACTGAAGCTTTCTTT | CAWDRGRETEAFF
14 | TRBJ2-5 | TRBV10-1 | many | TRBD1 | TGCGCCAGCACCCGACAGGGGCGGGAAGAGACCCAGTACTTC | CASTRQGREETQYF
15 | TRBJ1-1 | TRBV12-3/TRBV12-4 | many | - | TGTGCCAGCAGTCTTTATAGGGTAGCCCACACTGAAGCTTTCTTT | CASSLYRVAHTEAFF
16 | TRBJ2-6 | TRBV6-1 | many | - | TGTGCCAGCAACCCGACAGCGATTATCGGGGCCAACGTCCTGACTTTC | CASNPTAIIGANVLTF
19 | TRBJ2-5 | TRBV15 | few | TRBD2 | TGTGCCACCAGCAGAGACCTCGGGCTAGCGGGCCAGTACCAAGAGACCCAGTACTTC | CATSRDLGLAGQYQETQYF
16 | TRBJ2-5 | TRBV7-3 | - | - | TGTGCCAGCAGCTTAACGGGGGCAGGGGTGCAAGAGACCCAGTACTTC | CASSLTGAGVQETQYF
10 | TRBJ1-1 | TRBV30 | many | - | TGTGCCTGGACGGCAGGGGCGGCTTTCTTT | CAWTAGAAFF
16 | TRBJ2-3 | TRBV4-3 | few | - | TGCGCCAGCAGCCAAGTCGGTGTAGTAGCTGGGGATACGCAGTATTTT | CASSQVGVVAGDTQYF
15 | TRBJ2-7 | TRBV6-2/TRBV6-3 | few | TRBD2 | TGTGCCAGCAGTTCCTGGACTAGCGGGAGATACGAGCAGTACTTC | CASSSWTSGRYEQYF
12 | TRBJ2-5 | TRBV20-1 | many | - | TGCAGTGCTAGAGGACGGGGGGAGACCCAGTACTTC | CSARGRGETQYF
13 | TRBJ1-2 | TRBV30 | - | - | TGTGCCTGGGCCCTTGAGCGGCGTGGAGGCTACACCTTC | CAWALERRGGYTF
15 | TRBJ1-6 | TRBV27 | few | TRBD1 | TGTGCCAGCAGTCCACGGGACAGGGATAATTCACCCCTCCACTTT | CASSPRDRDNSPLHF
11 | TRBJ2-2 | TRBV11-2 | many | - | TGTGCCAGCAGCTCCCTCACGGAGCTGTTTTTT | CASSSLTELFF
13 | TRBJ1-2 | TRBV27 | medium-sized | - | TGTGCCAGCAGTTTCGAAGGGAACTATGGCTACACCTTC | CASSFEGNYGYTF
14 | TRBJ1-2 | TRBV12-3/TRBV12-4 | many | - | TGTGCCAGCAGTTCGTGGGTTGGTAACTATGGCTACACCTTC | CASSSWVGNYGYTF
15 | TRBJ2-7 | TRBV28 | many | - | TGTGCCAGCAGTCCTGAACAGGGAATGGCGGACGAGCAGTACTTC | CASSPEQGMADEQYF
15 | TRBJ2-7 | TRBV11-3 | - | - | TGTGCCAGCAGCTTAAGCGGAGTCAAAGGGTACGAGCAGTACTTC | CASSLSGVKGYEQYF
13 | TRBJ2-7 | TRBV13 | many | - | TGTGCCAGCAGCCCCGGCGAGCTGTCCGAGCAGTACTTC | CASSPGELSEQYF
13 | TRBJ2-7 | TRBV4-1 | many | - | TGCGCCAGCAGTCCCAACAGGATCTCCGAGCAGTACTTC | CASSPNRISEQYF
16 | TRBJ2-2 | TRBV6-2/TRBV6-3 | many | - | TGTGCCAGCAGTTACCAACTATTCGGTTTTCCCGGGGAGCTGTTTTTT | CASSYQLFGFPGELFF
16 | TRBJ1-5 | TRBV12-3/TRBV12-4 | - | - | TGTGCCAGCAGTTTTATAGTGGGGTCAGGTGGTCAGCCCCAGCATTTT | CASSFIVGSGGQPQHF
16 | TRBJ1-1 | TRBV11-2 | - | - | TGTGCCAGCAGCTTCGGGGAGAATTCAGGCTCTACTGAAGCTTTCTTT | CASSFGENSGSTEAFF
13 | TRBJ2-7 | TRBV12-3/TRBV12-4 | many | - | TGTGCCAGCAGCCCCCCAGCTTCCTACGAGCAGTACTTC | CASSPPASYEQYF
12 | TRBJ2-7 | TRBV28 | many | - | TGTGCCAGCAGTTTTAGCTCCTACGAGCAGTACTTC | CASSFSSYEQYF
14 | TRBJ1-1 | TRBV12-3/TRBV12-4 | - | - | TGTGCCAGCAGCTCTGGGCACCCAGGCGCTGAAGCTTTCTTT | CASSSGHPGAEAFF